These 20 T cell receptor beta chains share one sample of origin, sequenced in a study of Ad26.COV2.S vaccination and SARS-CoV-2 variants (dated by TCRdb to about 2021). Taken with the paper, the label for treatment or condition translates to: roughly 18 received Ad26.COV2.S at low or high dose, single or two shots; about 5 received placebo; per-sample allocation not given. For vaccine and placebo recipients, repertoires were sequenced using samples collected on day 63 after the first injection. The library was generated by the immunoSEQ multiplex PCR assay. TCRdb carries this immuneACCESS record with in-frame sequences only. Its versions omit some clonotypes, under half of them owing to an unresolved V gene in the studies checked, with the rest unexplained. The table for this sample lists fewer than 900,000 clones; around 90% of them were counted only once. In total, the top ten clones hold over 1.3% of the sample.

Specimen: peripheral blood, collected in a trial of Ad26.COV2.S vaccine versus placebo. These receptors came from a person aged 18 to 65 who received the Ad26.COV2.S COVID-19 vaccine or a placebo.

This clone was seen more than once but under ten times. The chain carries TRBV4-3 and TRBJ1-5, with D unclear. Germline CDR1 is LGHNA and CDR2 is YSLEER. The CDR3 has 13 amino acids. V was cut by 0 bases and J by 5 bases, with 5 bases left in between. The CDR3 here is CASSQESYQPQHF. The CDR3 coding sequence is TGCGCCAGCAGCCAAGAGTCATATCAGCCCCAGCATTTT.

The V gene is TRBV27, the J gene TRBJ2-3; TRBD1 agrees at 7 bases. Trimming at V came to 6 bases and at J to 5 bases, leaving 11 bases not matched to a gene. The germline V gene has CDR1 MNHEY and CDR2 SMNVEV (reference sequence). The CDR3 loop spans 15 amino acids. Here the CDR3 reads CASSRRQGVEDTQYF. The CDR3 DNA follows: TGTGCCAGCAGCCGTCGACAGGGTGTGGAAGATACGCAGTATTTT.

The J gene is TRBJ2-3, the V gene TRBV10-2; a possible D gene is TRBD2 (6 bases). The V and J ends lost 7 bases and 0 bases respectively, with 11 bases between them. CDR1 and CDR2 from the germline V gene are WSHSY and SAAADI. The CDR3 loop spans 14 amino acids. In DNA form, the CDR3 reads TGCGCCAGCACGAGGAGGGGTAGCACAGATACGCAGTATTTT. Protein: CASTRRGSTDTQYF.

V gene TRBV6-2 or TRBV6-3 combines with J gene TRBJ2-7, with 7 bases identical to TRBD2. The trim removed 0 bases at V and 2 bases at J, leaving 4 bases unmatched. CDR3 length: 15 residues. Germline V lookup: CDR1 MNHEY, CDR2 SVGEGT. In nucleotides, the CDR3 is TGTGCCAGCAGTTACTCACTAGCGCGAGCCTACGAGCAGTACTTC. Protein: CASSYSLARAYEQYF.

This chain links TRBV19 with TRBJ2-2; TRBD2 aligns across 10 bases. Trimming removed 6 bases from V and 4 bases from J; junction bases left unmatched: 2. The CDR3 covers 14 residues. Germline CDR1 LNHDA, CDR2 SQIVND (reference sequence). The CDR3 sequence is CASRASGGTGELFF. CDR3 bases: TGTGCCAGTAGGGCTAGCGGGGGCACCGGGGAGCTGTTTTTT. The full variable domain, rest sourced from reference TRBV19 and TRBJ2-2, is DGGITQSPKYLFRKEGQNVTLSCEQNLNHDAMYWYRQDPGQGLRLIYYSQIVNDFQKGDIAEGYSVSREKKESFPLTVTSAQKNPTAFYLCASRASGGTGELFFGEGSRLTVL.

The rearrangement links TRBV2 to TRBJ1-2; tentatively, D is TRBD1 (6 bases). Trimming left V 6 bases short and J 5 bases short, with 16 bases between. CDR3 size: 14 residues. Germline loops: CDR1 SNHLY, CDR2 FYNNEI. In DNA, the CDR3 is TGTGCCAGCAGAGGGGGGGCGACTAGGTATGGCTACACCTTC. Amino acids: CASRGGATRYGYTF.

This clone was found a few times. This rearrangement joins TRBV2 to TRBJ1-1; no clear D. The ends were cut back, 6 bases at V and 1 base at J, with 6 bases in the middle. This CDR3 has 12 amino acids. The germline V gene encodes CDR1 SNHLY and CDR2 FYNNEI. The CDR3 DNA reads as TGTGCCAGCAGCGCAGGGAACACTGAAGCTTTCTTT. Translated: CASSAGNTEAFF.

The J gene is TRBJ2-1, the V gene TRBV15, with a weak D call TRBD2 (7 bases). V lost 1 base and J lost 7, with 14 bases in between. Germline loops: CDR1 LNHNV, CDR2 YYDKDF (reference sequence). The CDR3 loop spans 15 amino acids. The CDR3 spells CATSRAGGRGNEQFF. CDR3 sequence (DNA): TGTGCCACCAGCAGAGCGGGGGGCCGGGGAAATGAGCAGTTCTTC.

DNA of the CDR3: TGTGCCAGCAGTTACTCGGCAGGGCGTCAGACCCAGTACTTC. Translating gives CASSYSAGRQTQYF. The chain recombines TRBV6-5 with TRBJ2-5; D possibly corresponds to TRBD1 (5 bases). Trimming took off 0 bases at V and 6 bases at J, with 11 bases between the two ends. The CDR3 loop spans 14 amino acids. CDR1 MNHEY and CDR2 SVGAGI come from the germline V gene.

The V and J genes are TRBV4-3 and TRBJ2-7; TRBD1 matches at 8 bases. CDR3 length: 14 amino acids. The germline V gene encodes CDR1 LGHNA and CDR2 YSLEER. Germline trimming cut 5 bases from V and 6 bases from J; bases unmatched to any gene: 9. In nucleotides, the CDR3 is TGCGCCAGCAGCTTCGGGGACAGGAACGGCGAGCAGTACTTC. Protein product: CASSFGDRNGEQYF.

The CDR3 spells CASSFGGWRGWSQPQHF. CDR3 nucleotides: TGTGCCAGCAGTTTCGGGGGTTGGAGGGGTTGGAGTCAGCCCCAGCATTTT. The chain uses TRBV28 and TRBJ1-5, with D possibly matching TRBD1 (5 bases). The V gene lost 3 bases and the J gene lost 6 bases, with 21 bases spanning the gap. Germline CDR1 and CDR2: MDHEN and SYDVKM. CDR3 length: 17 amino acids.

The CDR3 nucleotides are TGTGCCAGCAGCCCTCACAAGGGGTCCGTTAAACTCTACGAGCAGTACTTC. This codes for CASSPHKGSVKLYEQYF. This chain connects TRBV5-6 to TRBJ2-7, with D perhaps TRBD1 (5 bases). The germline V and J ends were trimmed by 4 bases and 3 bases, with 23 bases remaining between them. The CDR3 contains 17 residues. Germline-derived CDR1 and CDR2 are SGHDT and YYEEEE.

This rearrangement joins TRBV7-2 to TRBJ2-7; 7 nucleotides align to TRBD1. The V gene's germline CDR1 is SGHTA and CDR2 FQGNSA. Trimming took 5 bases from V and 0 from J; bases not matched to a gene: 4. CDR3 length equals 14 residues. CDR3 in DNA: TGTGCCAGCAGCCGGACAGGATCCTCCTACGAGCAGTACTTC. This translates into CASSRTGSSYEQYF. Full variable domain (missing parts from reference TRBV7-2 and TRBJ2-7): GAGVSQSPSNKVTEKGKDVELRCDPISGHTALYWYRQSLGQGLEFLIYFQGNSAPDKSGLPSDRFSAERTGGSVSTLTIQRTQQEDSAVYLCASSRTGSSYEQYFGPGTRLTVT.

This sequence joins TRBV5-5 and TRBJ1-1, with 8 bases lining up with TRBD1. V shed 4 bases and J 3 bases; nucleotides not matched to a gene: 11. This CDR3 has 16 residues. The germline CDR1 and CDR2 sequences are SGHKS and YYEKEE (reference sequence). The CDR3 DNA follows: TGTGCCAGCAGCCTAGGGACAGGCTGGGGGGACACTGAAGCTTTCTTT. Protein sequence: CASSLGTGWGDTEAFF.

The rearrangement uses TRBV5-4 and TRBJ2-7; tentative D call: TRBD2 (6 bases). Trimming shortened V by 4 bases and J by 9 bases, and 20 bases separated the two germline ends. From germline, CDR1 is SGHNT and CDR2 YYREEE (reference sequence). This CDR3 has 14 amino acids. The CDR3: CASSPTRDTRGQYF. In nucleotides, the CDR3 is TGTGCCAGCAGCCCGACTAGAGATACGAGGGGGCAGTACTTC.

DNA of the CDR3: TGTGCCTGGAGTGTTTGGACAGGGCGCTACGAGCAGTACTTC. Residues: CAWSVWTGRYEQYF. This sequence joins TRBV30 and TRBJ2-7; 8 bases line up with TRBD1. The CDR3 sequence is 14 residues long. Germline trimming cut 0 bases from V and 3 bases from J; bases unmatched to any gene: 4. The germline V gene has CDR1 GTSNPN and CDR2 SVGIG (reference sequence). Supplemented by reference TRBV30 and TRBJ2-7, the full variable domain reads SQTIHQWPATLVQPVGSPLSLECTVEGTSNPNLYWYRQAAGRGLQLLFYSVGIGQISSEVPQNLSASRPQDRQFILSSKKLLLSDSGFYLCAWSVWTGRYEQYFGPGTRLTVT.

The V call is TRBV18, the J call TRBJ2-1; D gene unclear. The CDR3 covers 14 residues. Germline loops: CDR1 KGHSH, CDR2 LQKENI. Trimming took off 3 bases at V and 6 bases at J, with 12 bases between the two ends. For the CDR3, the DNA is TGTGCCAGCTCACCTATTCCCAGCTCCAATGAGCAGTTCTTC. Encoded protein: CASSPIPSSNEQFF. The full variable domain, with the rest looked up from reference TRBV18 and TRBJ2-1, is NAGVMQNPRHLVRRRGQEARLRCSPMKGHSHVYWYRQLPEEGLKFMVYLQKENIIDESGMPKERFSAEFPKEGPSILRIQQVVRGDSAAYFCASSPIPSSNEQFFGPGTRLTVL.

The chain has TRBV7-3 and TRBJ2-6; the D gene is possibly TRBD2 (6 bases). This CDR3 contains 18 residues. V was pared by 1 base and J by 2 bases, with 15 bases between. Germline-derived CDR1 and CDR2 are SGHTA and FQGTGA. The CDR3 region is CASSLSPPGAAGANVLTF. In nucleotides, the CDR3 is TGTGCCAGCAGCTTAAGCCCTCCGGGAGCTGCTGGGGCCAACGTCCTGACTTTC.

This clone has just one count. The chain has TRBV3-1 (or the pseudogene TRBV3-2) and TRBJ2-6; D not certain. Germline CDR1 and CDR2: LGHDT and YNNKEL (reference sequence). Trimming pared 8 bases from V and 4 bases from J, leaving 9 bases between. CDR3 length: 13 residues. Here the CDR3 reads CASAVGGANVLTF. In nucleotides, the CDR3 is TGTGCCAGCGCGGTGGGAGGGGCCAACGTCCTGACTTTC.

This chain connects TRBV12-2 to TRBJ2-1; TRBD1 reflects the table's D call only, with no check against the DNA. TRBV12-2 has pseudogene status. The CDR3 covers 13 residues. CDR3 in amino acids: CASRLGHNNEQFF. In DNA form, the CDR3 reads TGTGCAAGTCGCCTGGGACACAACAATGAGCAGTTCTTC.